A single sample is the source of the 19 T cell receptor beta chains below, sequenced in a study of blood T cell repertoires in COVID-19. Assay: immunoSEQ multiplex PCR; the TCRdb copy retains only in-frame clones and omits some. Of hundreds of thousands of clones listed, roughly 86% are singletons. Material for sequencing was peripheral blood. The source of these receptors is a young woman with COVID-19, enrolled during active disease.

This clone has more than one count but fewer than ten. The V and J genes are TRBV11-2 and TRBJ1-2; D possibly corresponds to TRBD1 (6 bases). CDR1 is SGHAT, CDR2 FQNNGV, per germline. V dropped 5 bases and J dropped 0 bases, with 22 bases sitting between them. The CDR3 has 18 amino acids. The CDR3 spells CASSGLKGHRLANYGYTF. The CDR3 coding sequence is TGTGCCAGCAGCGGCCTTAAGGGACACCGGTTAGCTAACTATGGCTACACCTTC.

V is TRBV7-2 and J is TRBJ1-2; D remains unclear. This CDR3 comprises 14 residues. Germline CDR1 and CDR2: SGHTA and FQGNSA. The V end was cut by 3 bases, the J end by 8 bases, with 16 bases between. The CDR3 coding sequence is TGTGCCAGCAGCTTTAGTGGGCGGGCCGGAGGCTACACCTTC. The encoded protein is CASSFSGRAGGYTF.

The chain has TRBV7-2 and TRBJ2-6, with 7 bases that match TRBD1. This CDR3 has 19 amino acids. From germline, CDR1 is SGHTA and CDR2 FQGNSA. J was trimmed by 0 bases and V by 5 bases; bases with no gene match: 13. CDR3 coding DNA: TGTGCCAGCAGCAGATACCGGGACAGATATTCCTCTGGGGCCAACGTCCTGACTTTC. Its translation: CASSRYRDRYSSGANVLTF.

The rearrangement uses TRBV30 and TRBJ2-7; D is possibly TRBD1 (6 bases). Trimming stripped 5 bases from V and 0 bases from J, with 14 bases between. This CDR3 has 14 amino acids. Germline CDR1 GTSNPN, CDR2 SVGIG (reference sequence). CDR3 DNA: TGTGCCTGGGGAAAGGGACACAACTCCTACGAGCAGTACTTC. Translated, it gives CAWGKGHNSYEQYF.

DNA of the CDR3: TGTGCCAGCAGTGCCTCAGGGGGCGATCGGTCCTACGAGCAGTACTTC. It encodes CASSASGGDRSYEQYF. The chain joins TRBV27 to TRBJ2-7, with 8 bases identical to TRBD1. The CDR3 totals 16 residues. CDR1 and CDR2 from the germline V gene are MNHEY and SMNVEV (reference sequence). After removal of 5 bases from V and 1 base from J, the junction contained 10 bases not matched to a gene.

This clone was observed a few times. This rearrangement joins TRBV12-3 or TRBV12-4 to TRBJ1-1; D possibly corresponds to TRBD1 (5 bases). Trimming stripped 6 bases from V and 7 bases from J, with 12 bases between. The CDR3 runs 12 residues. CDR3 in DNA: TGTGCCAGCAGGCTCAGGGAGGGTGAAGCTTTCTTT. Encoded protein: CASRLREGEAFF.

The V call is TRBV2, the J call TRBJ2-3, with a possible D match to TRBD2 (6 bases). CDR3 length: 11 amino acids. CDR1 and CDR2 from the germline V gene are SNHLY and FYNNEI. Trimming removed 8 bases at V and 9 bases at J, with 12 bases between. DNA of the CDR3: TGTGCCAGCCTCCGACTAGAGACGCAGTATTTT. Protein product: CASLRLETQYF.

The CDR3 loop is CASSHGPGLAGHGELFF. The DNA for the CDR3 is TGTGCCAGCAGCCACGGTCCGGGACTAGCGGGTCACGGGGAGCTGTTTTTT. This rearrangement joins TRBV3-1 (or the pseudogene TRBV3-2) to TRBJ2-2, with 12 bases fitting TRBD2. Germline V CDR1 and CDR2: LGHDT, YNNKEL (reference sequence). This CDR3 is 17 amino acids long. With 3 bases clipped from V and 7 bases from J, the junction kept 9 bases outside the gene matches.

The chain carries TRBV2 and TRBJ1-1; TRBD1 agrees at 10 bases. Trimming cost V 4 bases and J 4 bases; bases outside gene matches: 0. CDR3 size: 13 residues. Germline V lookup: CDR1 SNHLY, CDR2 FYNNEI. The CDR3 sequence is CASSGQGATEAFF. The CDR3 DNA sequence: TGTGCCAGCAGTGGACAGGGGGCCACTGAAGCTTTCTTT.

The chain couples TRBV4-1 to TRBJ1-2; TRBD1 is a possible D gene (5 bases). Trimming removed 2 bases from V and 3 bases from J, with 13 bases in between. The CDR3 has 15 amino acids. Germline V gene data show CDR1 as MGHRA and CDR2 as YSYEKL. The CDR3 coding sequence is TGCGCCAGCAGCCAATCCTCGAAGGGGTACTATGGCTACACCTTC. Its protein is CASSQSSKGYYGYTF.

The chain combines TRBV7-2 with TRBJ1-4, with D maybe TRBD1 (6 bases). Germline CDR1 reads SGHTA; CDR2 reads FQGNSA. This CDR3 region has 14 residues. V was shortened by 5 bases and J by 13 bases, with 20 bases between the two germline ends. Here the CDR3 DNA reads TGTGCCAGCAGCCTCCGGGACACTCCCGGCGGACTGTTTTTT. As protein: CASSLRDTPGGLFF.

The chain links TRBV6-5 to TRBJ2-5; TRBD1 matches at 7 bases. The CDR3 contains 15 residues. The V gene's germline CDR1 is MNHEY and CDR2 SVGAGI. V was clipped by 5 bases and J by 4 bases; unmatched bases: 10. In nucleotides, the CDR3 is TGTGCCAGCAGTAGGACCGGGACAGATAGAGAGACCCAGTACTTC. Amino acids: CASSRTGTDRETQYF.

This clone appeared once. The genes are TRBV27 and TRBJ1-1; 8 bases are a match to TRBD1. The V and J ends lost 6 bases and 7 bases, in that order; junction bases with no gene match: 10. Germline V CDR1 and CDR2: MNHEY, SMNVEV (reference sequence). The CDR3 totals 14 residues. CDR3 amino acids: CASSSPGTGLEAFF. In DNA, the CDR3 is TGTGCCAGCAGCTCCCCCGGGACAGGCCTTGAAGCTTTCTTT.

The DNA of the CDR3 is TGTGCCAGTAGTATAGGAACCGGGACAGGGGGGAATGAAAAACTGTTTTTT. Its protein is CASSIGTGTGGNEKLFF. The rearrangement uses TRBV19 and TRBJ1-4; 11 nucleotides align to TRBD1. With V trimmed by 1 base and J by 5 bases, 6 bases remained unmatched. Germline V gives CDR1 LNHDA, CDR2 SQIVND (reference sequence). This CDR3 is 17 amino acids long.

The chain uses TRBV4-1 and TRBJ1-4, with D perhaps TRBD1 (5 bases). The ends were cut back, 4 bases at V and 5 bases at J, with 26 bases in the middle. Germline V gene data show CDR1 as MGHRA and CDR2 as YSYEKL. This CDR3 contains 19 residues. In DNA, the CDR3 is TGCGCCAGCAGCCCCCCTCGGCGAGGGCGGGGGTCAGAAAATGAAAAACTGTTTTTT. Its protein is CASSPPRRGRGSENEKLFF.

The V call is TRBV27, the J call TRBJ1-1; D might be TRBD1 (5 bases). Trimming took off 2 bases at V and 11 bases at J, with 15 bases between the two ends. The length of the CDR3 is 13 residues. Germline assignment: CDR1 MNHEY and CDR2 SMNVEV (reference sequence). The CDR3 coding sequence is TGTGCCAGCAGTTTAAGTAGGGCGGGGGTGGCTTTCTTT. Its translation: CASSLSRAGVAFF.

This clone appeared a single time. V is TRBV18 and J is TRBJ2-1; the D is unclear. Trimming cost V 5 bases and J 0 bases, with 11 bases left between them. The CDR3 has 15 residues. Germline assignment: CDR1 KGHSH and CDR2 LQKENI. CDR3 loop: CASSSDTASYNEQFF. As DNA, the CDR3 is TGTGCCAGCTCATCCGACACCGCCTCCTACAATGAGCAGTTCTTC.

The CDR3 nucleotides are TGTGCCAGCAGCTTAGGACGGGGAGGCTACACCTTC. As protein: CASSLGRGGYTF. The rearrangement uses TRBV11-2 and TRBJ1-2; D is unresolved. The CDR3 covers 12 residues. V was trimmed by 1 base and J by 8 bases, leaving 8 bases between them. Germline lookup yields CDR1 SGHAT and CDR2 FQNNGV. Variable domain in full (rest from reference TRBV11-2 and TRBJ1-2): EAGVAQSPRYKIIEKRQSVAFWCNPISGHATLYWYQQILGQGPKLLIQFQNNGVVDDSQLPKDRFSAERLKGVDSTLKIQPAKLEDSAVYLCASSLGRGGYTFGSGTRLTVV.

The gene calls are TRBV19 and TRBJ1-1; possibly TRBD1 for D (5 bases). Germline loops: CDR1 LNHDA, CDR2 SQIVND (reference sequence). The V end was cut by 6 bases, the J end by 0 bases, with 14 bases between. The CDR3 contains 15 residues. CDR3 sequence reads: CASSPIPDMNTEAFF. The DNA for the CDR3 is TGTGCCAGTAGCCCAATACCGGACATGAACACTGAAGCTTTCTTT.